This record looks at one TCR beta chain sequence and its context. Antigen: not known. PCR used 60 Vbeta primers and 13 Jbeta primers. Sequencing used immunoSEQ multiplex PCR; TCRdb keeps in-frame clones, though not all of them. The data show 130,000 to 150,000 clones, about four fifths seen once. The data originate from a study of cytomegalovirus exposure and HLA in healthy donors. Points from the study as a whole: Some public TCRs appeared in many individuals, while most sequences were rare. Presence/absence analyses supposed approximately even sequencing depth among donors. Later on, a genetic analysis was performed. It linked a missense variant in DCLRE1C with V- and J-gene trimming of TCR beta.

The sequenced sample was PBMCs. This sequence was found in a woman aged 18-29 years in good health and CMV-seropositive.

CDR3 DNA sequence: TGTGCCAGTAGTATCCGGACAGGGACTTATGGCTACACCTTC. Its protein product is CASSIRTGTYGYTF. This chain uses TRBV19 with TRBJ1-2; 8 nucleotides line up with TRBD1. The CDR3 loop spans 14 amino acids. CDR1 LNHDA and CDR2 SQIVND come from the germline V gene (reference sequence). Trimming took 3 bases from V and 5 from J; bases not matched to a gene: 5. Filled out from reference TRBV19 and TRBJ1-2, the complete variable domain reads DGGITQSPKYLFRKEGQNVTLSCEQNLNHDAMYWYRQDPGQGLRLIYYSQIVNDFQKGDIAEGYSVSREKKESFPLTVTSAQKNPTAFYLCASSIRTGTYGYTFGSGTRLTVV.